This TCR beta chain was retrieved from a study of cytomegalovirus exposure and HLA in healthy donors (dated by TCRdb to 2015 to 2018). Broadly, across the study: In an earlier analysis of 450 to 750 of the donors, 250 to 300 Gb of sequence data and 117 million unique TCR beta sequences from about 180 million T cells were reported. Roughly 310 gigabases of sequencing data and 78 million or so unique TCR sequences were included in an early release covering roughly 700 HLA-typed donors. Of the roughly 410 genotyped donors, 65% to 90% were placed in the genetic ancestry cluster associated with self-reported Caucasian donors. The study aimed to test whether cataloging public T cell receptors could reveal signatures of past pathogen exposure. The T cell repertoires of about 700 subjects were profiled by immunosequencing and related to cytomegalovirus serostatus. Besides the first cohort of about 730 subjects, a separate validation cohort made up of 90 to 150 different subjects was used. To predict cytomegalovirus infection status, the study brought together high-throughput TCR immunosequencing, statistical association of individual TCRs with disease status, and machine learning. A later analysis re-examined previously published TCR beta repertoires from more than 650 donors and added high-resolution HLA genotyping to investigate patterns of TCR occurrence. In the later analysis, no new phenotypic data were used to find candidate immune exposures; instead, reliance was placed on TCR beta sequences and their occurrence across donors. To decide whether each TCR beta V gene segment behaved as functional or pseudogenic, an earlier analysis of some 600 of the donors relied on high-throughput TCR beta sequencing. Donor age, sex, ethnicity and CMV serostatus were collected together with the repertoire data. In a later genetic analysis, genome-wide SNP genotypes for about 65% of the roughly 670 donors were used, and that subset was treated as a discovery cohort. All discovery cohort repertoires had been generated on a single sequencing platform. HLA typing included class I and class II loci at four-digit resolution. The number of typed donors differed by locus: about 629-630 for A, B, C, DRB1 and DQB1; approximately 520 for DQA1; 600 to 610 for DPA1; and 400 to 480 for DPB1. Because of strong linkage in the cohort, roughly five DR-DQ haplotypes were treated as single units for association and clustering. Among around 400 genotyped donors of the cohort, an average of roughly 230,000 unique TCR beta nucleotide sequences was sequenced per donor, of which 15% to 20% were non-productive.

In total, 666 healthy bone marrow donors made up the cohort. Cohort members were all nominally healthy when sampled, although unrecorded immune exposures were likely present. The donor was CMV seronegative and belonged to the group of 350 to 400 seronegative cohort members. A peripheral blood sample was provided by each donor, and peripheral blood mononuclear cells were used for TCR beta sequencing. Genomic DNA extraction from the blood cell samples was performed with the Qiagen DNeasy Blood Extraction Kit. The CDR1 and CDR2 encoded by the germline V gene are SGHRS and YFSETQ. CDR3 length: 13 amino acids, cysteine to phenylalanine. The only DNA kept is the CDR3, 39 bases in frame from the first base. V and J are trimmed by 4 bases and 4 bases, and the gene matches miss 5 bases of the junction. Results the study describes overall, beyond this receptor: HLA typing was unavailable for some donors at each locus, so association tests used only the typed subset. According to a later genetic analysis, donors in an Asian-associated ancestry cluster had fewer N-insertions in productive TCRs than the approximately 670-donor mean. Strong co-occurrence of HLA alleles, especially DR and DQ, made assigning TCR associations to individual alleles difficult. A total of about 180 TCR beta chains were listed by the study as associated with cytomegalovirus. CMV serostatus was the only immune exposure information available for the cohort. V-gene and J-gene trimming of TCR beta chains was associated with a missense DCLRE1C variant in a later genetic analysis, and the association was replicated in an independent cohort. According to a later analysis, TCR association rates differed among HLA loci, with DRB1 alleles showing the most associated TCRs and HLA-C alleles showing the fewest. A further reported finding was that TCR beta sequences accurately predicted the HLA-A and HLA-B alleles for most subjects in the first cohort. Because counts were too low, about 18 rarely observed V segments, including chromosome 9 orphons, were excluded from the earlier analysis of about 500 of the donors. While some public TCRs were present in many individuals, most TCR sequences turned up only very rarely across donors. Roughly uniform sequencing depth across donors was assumed in presence/absence analyses, although this assumption may not hold. It was suggested by the authors that the approach could potentially be generalized to other disease states and immunological phenotypes. A cluster of highly shared sequence variants was judged likely to represent a technical artifact of the sequencing pipeline. In this cohort, only TCR beta chains were sequenced, and detectable features were limited by the absence of alpha or paired-chain data. The classifier was reported to diagnose cytomegalovirus status with high specificity and sensitivity in both the original and validation cohorts. Three of the identified cytomegalovirus-associated TCR beta chains were confirmed in vitro to be specific for cytomegalovirus antigens. In a later analysis, several top co-occurrence clusters were reported to appear linked to parvovirus B19, influenza, CMV and Epstein-Barr virus. A later analysis associated 16,951 TCR beta sequences with specific HLA alleles at a false discovery rate of 0.05. Some IMGT-functional V segments, including TRBV6-2 and TRBV6-3, could not be distinguished by the 87-base-pair reads and were therefore excluded. In an earlier analysis of more than 500 of the donors, most TCR beta V segments appeared in productive rearrangements about 90% or about 30% of the time, broadly matching IMGT annotations. A later analysis found that HLA-associated TCR beta chains were more clonally expanded and had lower generation probabilities than equally common non-associated chains. Linkage disequilibrium might explain the correlated functional status among segregating V segments, but an unknown experimental factor could not be excluded. According to a later analysis, most CMV-associated TCR beta chains appeared to be HLA-restricted, and the HLA associations seemed to be driven largely by CMV exposure.

With respect to this clone: Its binding antigen is unknown.

The library was prepared using the immunoSEQ multiplex PCR assay. The multiplex PCR relied on a mix of 60 forward primers for TCR Vbeta segments and 13 reverse primers for TCR Jbeta segments. A multiplex PCR assay on genomic DNA amplified the CDR3 region of rearranged TCR beta genes. On the Illumina HiSeq System, the amplified TCR beta libraries were sequenced as 87-base-pair reads. The study's processing was this. A later analysis counted tens of millions of unique TCR beta chains across the 690 or so repertoires, and some 11 million of these chains were shared by at least two donors. Raw reads were error-corrected and collapsed into unique sequences by a nearest-neighbor algorithm in which closely related sequences were merged to remove PCR and sequencing errors. V, D and J gene segments were assigned by aligning CDR3 sequences to IMGT reference sequences. For a sequence to be retained, a match of at least six nucleotides to both a V gene segment and a J gene segment was required. Rearrangements were classified as productive when the CDR3 lacked stop codons and remained in frame with V and J, and all other rearrangements were classified as non-productive. CDR3 was defined according to IMGT convention as the region running from the second conserved V-encoded cysteine to the conserved J-encoded phenylalanine. In an earlier analysis of roughly 610 of the donors, sequences lacking an unambiguous match to a single V gene segment were excluded. An earlier analysis of about 590 of the donors classified V segments as functional when productive rearrangements were above 56.7% and as segregating when the standard deviation between donors was above 5%. To diagnose cytomegalovirus status from the catalog of TCR beta chain sequences, a statistical classification framework was built. In a later analysis, TCR nucleotide sequences were compared against IMGT/GENE-DB human TR gene sequences so that V and J genes could be assigned. A later analysis assigned CDR3 sequences and most-parsimonious VDJ recombination scenarios with the TCRdist pipeline. In a later analysis, every TCR beta chain was defined by the combination of its CDR3 amino acid sequence and its V-gene family, and reads without a unique V-gene family were dropped. To address suspected cross-contamination and a sequencing artifact, a later analysis removed over 500 highly shared, low-generation-probability nucleotide sequences. For each public chain, a later analysis derived a clonal expansion index from normalized ranks of inferred template counts within each repertoire. In a later analysis, generation probabilities were computed with a VDJ recombination model fitted to out-of-frame rearrangements, and the resulting probabilities were checked against IGoR. Hypergeometric tests were used in a later analysis to score TCR-TCR, TCR-HLA and TCR-CMV co-occurrence, with a repertoire-size bias correction applied to the TCR pairs. To estimate false discovery rates, a later analysis permuted the HLA or CMV assignments 20 times. In a later analysis, co-occurring TCRs were grouped with DBSCAN, and TCRdist sequence similarity was added when clustering was performed within HLA-allele-positive subsets. Repertoires with fewer than 30,000 or more than 120,000 public chains, plus five repertoires with anomalous nucleotide sharing, were excluded from co-occurrence clustering. Held by TCRdb, this immuneACCESS table contains in-frame sequences only and omits some clones. Under half of the omission traces to an unresolved V gene where checked; the cause of the rest is unknown. V, J and clone size are those of that table, while D and trimming were read from the DNA. The table for this sample records some 80,000 clones. The ten largest clonotypes hold about 1.1% of the sample.

Sequenced material: PBMCs. The V and J genes are TRBV5-1 and TRBJ2-7; 7 middle bases align to TRBD1. This receptor was taken from a woman aged 25 to 39 in good health and CMV-seronegative. The CDR3 reads CASSGTGDYEQYF. The DNA sequence is given as TGCGCCAGCAGCGGTACAGGGGATTACGAGCAGTACTTC.